The source of this T cell receptor beta chain is a study of beta chain features in type 1 diabetes. Background on the study: Age, gender and cell yields were alike across patients and healthy donors.

Looked up from germline, CDR1 is SGHVS and CDR2 is FNYEAQ. CDR3 length: 14 residues. With 5 bases removed from V and 4 bases from J, the gap between germline ends came to 14 bases. This clone was recorded a few times. The antigen is undetermined. General study points: Researchers cautioned that cDNA sequencing could over-represent cells with high TCR expression. When Type 1 diabetes patients were examined, their TCRB CDR3s proved moderately but significantly shorter in all four CD4+ subsets. Although PCR might favor shorter templates, it would do so equally in patients and controls.

The whole isolated RNA underwent reverse transcription, so sequencing captured expressed TCRB transcripts. The data were produced by immunoSEQ multiplex PCR, yet TCRdb's version contains in-frame clones alone and is incomplete. The repertoire consists of 300,000 to 400,000 clones, with less than 15% occurring once and the leading ten covering nearly 0.015%. The chain has TRBV7-6 and TRBJ1-2; tentative D call: TRBD1 (6 bases). The clonotype comes from a woman aged 18-30 years with type 1 diabetes. Sequences were obtained from naive CD4+ T cells from blood. CDR3 coding DNA: TGTGCCAGCAGCCCGCGGACAGCCCTCTATGGCTACACCTTC. Its protein product is CASSPRTALYGYTF.